This T cell receptor beta chain emerged from a study of T cell repertoires in cytomegalovirus infection. Study-level information: Based on public TCR beta signatures, there were indications of CMV infection and of a matching HLA type.

This clonotype has at least ten counts. Its antigen is not known. TCRdb analysed the reads with MiXCR anew, one entry per CDR3 protein. The sample lists about 360,000 distinct CDR3 sequences, over 15% occurring once. Germline assignment: CDR1 SGHVS and CDR2 FQNEAQ. V shed 5 bases, J shed 4 bases, and the junction held 9 bases outside the gene matches. The CDR3 covers 15 residues. Whole-study results and caveats: The ex vivo response was dominated by HLA-C-restricted CMV-specific TCR beta clonotypes. Cumulated frequencies of public TCR beta families served to identify carriers of CMV plus the relevant HLA.

The genes are TRBV7-8 and TRBJ2-7; 9 bases align to TRBD1. The sequence came from a human donor in good health (CMV status not recorded). Some clones in this sample may be carry-over from other donors' samples. The sample consisted of PBMCs. The CDR3 here is CASSRTGTGFYEQYF. The CDR3 DNA sequence: TGTGCCAGCAGCCGGACCGGGACAGGGTTTTACGAGCAGTACTTC.